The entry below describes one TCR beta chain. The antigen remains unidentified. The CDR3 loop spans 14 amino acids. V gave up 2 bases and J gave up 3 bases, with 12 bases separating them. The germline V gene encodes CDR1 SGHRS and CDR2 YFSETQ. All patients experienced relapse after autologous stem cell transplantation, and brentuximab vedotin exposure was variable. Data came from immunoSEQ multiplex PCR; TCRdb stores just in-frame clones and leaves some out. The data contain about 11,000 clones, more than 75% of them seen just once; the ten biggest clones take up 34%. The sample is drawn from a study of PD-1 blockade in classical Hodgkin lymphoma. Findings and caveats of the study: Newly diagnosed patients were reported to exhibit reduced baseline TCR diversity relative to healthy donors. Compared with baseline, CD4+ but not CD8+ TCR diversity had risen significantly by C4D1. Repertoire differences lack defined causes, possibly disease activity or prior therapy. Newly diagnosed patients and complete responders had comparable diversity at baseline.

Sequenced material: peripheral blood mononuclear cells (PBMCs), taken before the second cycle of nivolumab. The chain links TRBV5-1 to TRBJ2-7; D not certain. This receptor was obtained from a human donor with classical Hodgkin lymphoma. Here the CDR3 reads CASSFGSGLYEQYF. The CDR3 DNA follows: TGCGCCAGCAGCTTTGGAAGTGGGCTCTACGAGCAGTACTTC.